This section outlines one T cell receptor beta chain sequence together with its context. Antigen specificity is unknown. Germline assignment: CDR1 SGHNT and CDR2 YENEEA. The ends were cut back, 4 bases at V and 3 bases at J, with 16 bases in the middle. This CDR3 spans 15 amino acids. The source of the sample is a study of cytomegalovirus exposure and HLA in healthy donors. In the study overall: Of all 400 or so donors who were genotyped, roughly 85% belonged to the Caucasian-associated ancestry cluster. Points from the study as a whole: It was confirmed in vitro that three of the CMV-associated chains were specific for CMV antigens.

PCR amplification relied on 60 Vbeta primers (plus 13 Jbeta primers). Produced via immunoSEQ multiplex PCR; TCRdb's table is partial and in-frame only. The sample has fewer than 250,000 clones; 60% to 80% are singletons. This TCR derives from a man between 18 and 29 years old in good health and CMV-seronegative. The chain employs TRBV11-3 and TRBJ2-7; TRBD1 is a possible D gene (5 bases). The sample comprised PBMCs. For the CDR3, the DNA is TGTGCCAGCAGCTCCGTACAGGCGGCCATCTACGAGCAGTACTTC. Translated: CASSSVQAAIYEQYF. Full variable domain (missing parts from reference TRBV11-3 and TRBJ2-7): EAGVVQSPRYKIIEKKQPVAFWCNPISGHNTLYWYLQNLGQGPELLIRYENEEAVDDSQLPKDRFSAERLKGVDSTLKIQPAELGDSAVYLCASSSVQAAIYEQYFGPGTRLTVT.